This paragraph reports one TCR beta chain. The antigen is not known. The data were taken from a study of cytomegalovirus exposure and HLA in healthy donors. Study-level findings and limits: A later analysis found first-cohort TCR clusters tended to co-occur in the 120 validation repertoires. Reports credit the classifier with highly specific, highly sensitive diagnosis of cytomegalovirus status. Through in vitro validation, three CMV-associated chains were shown to be specific for CMV antigens. The study labeled 150 to 200 TCR beta chains cytomegalovirus-associated.

V dropped 7 bases and J dropped 3; count of bases not matched to a gene: 11. The germline V gene encodes CDR1 SGHAT and CDR2 FQNNGV. The CDR3 is 15 residues long. TCRdb's copy holds only in-frame clones and misses some; the assay was immunoSEQ multiplex PCR. The sample carries 150,000 to 200,000 clones, roughly 84% recorded once. This chain uses TRBV11-2 with TRBJ2-7; 8 nucleotides line up with TRBD2. The TCR sequence derives from a man aged 18 to 29 in good health and CMV-seropositive. Sequenced: PBMCs. DNA of the CDR3: TGTGCCAGCACCATTACGATACTAGCGGACTACGAGCAGTACTTC. Translation gives CASTITILADYEQYF.